The clone carrying this T cell receptor beta chain has only a few counts. Germline V lookup: CDR1 SGHTA, CDR2 FQGNSA. The CDR3 runs 13 residues. The ends lost 6 bases at V and 5 bases at J; junction bases unmatched: 3. MiXCR was run by TCRdb on the RT-PCR reads, yielding one entry per CDR3 protein. The table lists 550,000 to 750,000 distinct CDR3 sequences, 11% to 15% of them singletons, with about 3.6% in the top ten. The receptor's source is a female donor in good health, serving as a healthy control. The chain uses TRBV7-2 and TRBJ2-2; the match to TRBD2 covers 7 bases. The sequenced sample consisted of memory CD4+ T cells from blood. The CDR3 DNA follows: TGTGCCAGCAGACTTAGCGGGACCGGGGAGCTGTTTTTT. Translation gives CASRLSGTGELFF.